This T cell receptor (beta chain) was sequenced for a study of blood T cell repertoires in COVID-19. Study summary: The samples span acute and convalescent COVID-19 from the United States, Italy and Spain. T cells, B-cell-depleted T cells, or PBMCs provided the cDNA or gDNA that served as material.

The ends were cut back, 0 bases at V and 2 bases at J, with 8 bases in the middle. Per the germline V gene, CDR1 is SQVTM and CDR2 is ANQGSEA. This CDR3 contains 13 residues. Authors' processing steps: Reference gene primer amplification in the assay estimated nucleated cell counts. Produced via immunoSEQ multiplex PCR; TCRdb's table is partial and in-frame only. The DNA gave D and trimming, while V, J and clone size come from that table. The table records about 35,000 clones, approximately 82% of them present only once. V is TRBV29-1 and J is TRBJ2-7; D remains ambiguous. The TCR originated in an elderly man with active or convalescent COVID-19. The sample was peripheral blood. The CDR3 spells CSVEELSPYEQYF. The CDR3 nucleotides read TGCAGCGTTGAAGAACTTAGCCCCTACGAGCAGTACTTC.